Presented here are 9 T cell receptor beta chains from one specimen sequenced in a study of regulatory T cells in long-lasting Graves disease. Relying on iRepertoire HTBI primers and Arm-PCR of CDR3 regions, the team built TCR beta libraries. One entry per CDR3 protein, called by TCRdb with MiXCR from the multiplex PCR reads. The data show around 420,000 distinct CDR3 sequences, about a sixth seen once. The time point is: newly diagnosed GD, antithyroid drugs for less than 3 months. The TCR library was made from RNA extracted from PBMCs. Sequences were derived from peripheral blood mononuclear cells (PBMCs), sampled at new diagnosis, from a patient treated with antithyroid drugs. The receptors derive from a female donor with Graves disease.

The chain employs TRBV7-6 and TRBJ2-3; TRBD2 matches 14 bases. The CDR3 has 16 amino acids. V lost 5 bases and J lost 6; bases outside the gene matches: 7. CDR1 and CDR2 from the germline V gene are SGHVS and FNYEAQ. CDR3 in amino acids: CASSPGLAGGMDTQYF. In DNA form, the CDR3 reads TGTGCCAGCAGCCCTGGACTAGCGGGAGGAATGGATACGCAGTATTTT. Using reference TRBV7-6 and TRBJ2-3 for the parts outside the CDR3, the full variable domain is GAGVSQSPRYKVTKRGQDVALRCDPISGHVSLYWYRQALGQGPEFLTYFNYEAQQDKSGLPNDRFSAERPEGSISTLTIQRTEQRDSAMYRCASSPGLAGGMDTQYFGPGTRLTVL.

This clonotype was seen only a few times. This chain joins TRBV13 and TRBJ2-6; D unclear. Per germline, CDR1 PRHDT and CDR2 FYEKMQ (reference sequence). This CDR3 has 14 amino acids. V was shortened by 1 base and J by 4 bases, with 5 bases between the two germline ends. In DNA form, the CDR3 reads TGTGCCAGCAGCTTAGTTCGCGGGGCCAACGTCCTGACTTTC. Translation: CASSLVRGANVLTF.

This clonotype has only a few counts. The CDR3 loop is CSASPPGQGSSYNEQFF. The CDR3 bases are TGCAGTGCGAGCCCCCCGGGACAGGGCAGCTCCTACAATGAGCAGTTCTTC. The chain combines TRBV20-1 with TRBJ2-1; 9 nucleotides line up with TRBD1. With V trimmed by 6 bases and J by 0 bases, 12 bases remained unmatched. The germline gives CDR1 DFQATT, CDR2 SNEGSKA (reference sequence). The CDR3 length is 17 residues.

This clonotype was detected ten times or more. V gene TRBV14 combines with J gene TRBJ2-3, with TRBD1 as a possible D gene (5 bases). The CDR3 has 15 amino acids. Germline CDR1 reads SGHDN; CDR2 reads FVKESK. The V end lost 0 bases, the J end lost 2 bases, and 9 bases lay between the germline ends. Here the CDR3 DNA reads TGTGCCAGCAGCCAAGATGGACATTACACAGATACGCAGTATTTT. Its translation: CASSQDGHYTDTQYF.

This clonotype was found many times. The gene calls are TRBV28 and TRBJ2-5, with TRBD2 matching 13 bases. The germline CDR1 and CDR2 sequences are MDHEN and SYDVKM. J was trimmed by 4 bases and V by 6 bases; bases with no gene match: 2. This CDR3 is built from 14 residues. The CDR3 nucleotides read TGTGCCAGCAGCCGGACTAGCGGGAGAGAGACCCAGTACTTC. Translating it yields CASSRTSGRETQYF.

Many counts were recorded for this clonotype. The chain couples TRBV7-9 to TRBJ1-1, with D unresolved. Germline assignment: CDR1 SEHNR and CDR2 FQNEAQ (reference sequence). Trimming stripped 0 bases from V and 1 base from J, with 12 bases between. The CDR3 totals 16 residues. The CDR3 DNA sequence: TGTGCCAGCAGCTTAGCAGTACCGAGTTGGAACACTGAAGCTTTCTTT. Its translation is CASSLAVPSWNTEAFF.

With respect to this clonotype: Only one base separates this from a far larger clonotype, so it likely reflects a read error. The CDR3 nucleotides are TGTGCCAGCAGCTTATCGGTAGGCGGGGGTTACAATGAGCAGTACTTC. Its translation is CASSLSVGGGYNEQYF. The V gene is TRBV7-3, the J gene TRBJ2-7, with 7 positions matching TRBD2. The germline V gene encodes CDR1 SGHTA and CDR2 FQGTGA. V lost 2 bases and J lost 7; bases outside the gene matches: 14. The CDR3 length is 16 residues.

There are many counts of this clonotype. The V gene is TRBV5-5, the J gene TRBJ1-6, with TRBD1 matching 9 bases. CDR3 length equals 16 residues. After removal of 0 bases from V and 7 bases from J, the junction contained 5 bases not matched to a gene. CDR1 and CDR2 (germline): SGHKS, YYEKEE (reference sequence). CDR3 nucleotide sequence: TGTGCCAGCAGCTTGGGGGGACAGGGAACAAATTCACCCCTCCACTTT. Protein product: CASSLGGQGTNSPLHF.

On this clonotype: A junction end diverges from the germline sequence, so it may reflect a read error. This chain connects TRBV27 to TRBJ2-7; D is ambiguous. The CDR3 covers 13 residues. The germline CDR1 and CDR2 sequences are MNHEY and SMNVEV (reference sequence). As DNA, the CDR3 is TGTGACAGCAGTTTGGGTCAAACCTACGAGCAGTACTTC. The encoded protein is CDSSLGQTYEQYF.